The entry below describes one T cell receptor beta chain. The antigen is unknown. The CDR3 loop spans 14 amino acids. The germline gives CDR1 LNHDA, CDR2 SQIVND (reference sequence). The V and J ends lost 3 bases and 3 bases respectively, with 11 bases between them. Method: immunoSEQ multiplex PCR; TCRdb's copy keeps in-frame clones and lacks some. This sample has 150,000 to 200,000 clones, with about 90% found just once. This entry is derived from a study of T cell responses to AZD1222 COVID-19 vaccine. General study findings and limits: Females made up more of the donors, who were largely white British, and clonal diversity may have come out too low.

The sequencing used peripheral blood, collected on day 0 of AZD1222 vaccination. The chain couples TRBV19 to TRBJ1-1; weak D call: TRBD1 (5 bases). The sequence was collected from an adult in good health. The CDR3 region has the DNA TGTGCCAGTAGTATTAGGAGGGGTCACACTGAAGCTTTCTTT. Amino acid sequence: CASSIRRGHTEAFF.